This paragraph covers one T cell receptor beta chain sequence. Which antigen it targets is not known. The input lacks base qualities; no much larger clone sits a single base away. Library creation used the immunoSEQ multiplex PCR assay. For the multiplex PCR, a mixture combining 60 forward primers for TCR Vbeta segments and 13 reverse primers for TCR Jbeta segments was used. The CDR3 region of rearranged TCR beta genes was amplified from genomic DNA with a multiplex PCR assay. On the Illumina HiSeq System, the amplified TCR beta libraries were sequenced as 87-base-pair reads. The authors' analysis ran thus. A later analysis tallied roughly 76 million unique TCR beta chains across the roughly 610 repertoires, and about 10 million of those chains were shared by two or more donors. To remove PCR and sequencing errors, raw reads were error-corrected and collapsed into unique sequences using a nearest-neighbor algorithm that merged closely related sequences. CDR3 sequences were aligned to IMGT reference sequences to assign V, D and J gene segments. For a sequence to be retained, a match of at least six nucleotides to both a V gene segment and a J gene segment was required. Rearrangements were classified as productive when the CDR3 lacked stop codons and remained in frame with V and J, and all other rearrangements were classified as non-productive. Following IMGT convention, CDR3 was defined as the stretch from the second conserved V-encoded cysteine up to the conserved J-encoded phenylalanine. The earlier analysis of roughly 590 of the donors excluded sequences that lacked an unambiguous match to a single V gene segment. An earlier analysis of roughly 590 of the donors called V segments functional above 56.7% productive rearrangements and segregating when the between-donor standard deviation exceeded 5%. To diagnose cytomegalovirus status from the catalog of TCR beta chain sequences, a statistical classification framework was built. In a later analysis, TCR nucleotide sequences were compared against IMGT/GENE-DB human TR gene sequences so that V and J genes could be assigned. Using the TCRdist pipeline, a later analysis assigned CDR3 sequences along with most-parsimonious VDJ recombination scenarios. In a later analysis, each TCR beta chain was defined by its CDR3 amino acid sequence together with its V-gene family, and reads lacking a unique V-gene family were excluded. To address suspected cross-contamination and a sequencing artifact, a later analysis removed over 500 highly shared, low-generation-probability nucleotide sequences. A later analysis calculated a clonal expansion index for each public chain from normalized within-repertoire ranks of inferred template counts. A later analysis computed generation probabilities with a VDJ recombination model fitted to out-of-frame rearrangements, and checked the results against IGoR. Hypergeometric tests were used in a later analysis to score TCR-TCR, TCR-HLA and TCR-CMV co-occurrence, with a repertoire-size bias correction applied to the TCR pairs. To estimate false discovery rates, a later analysis permuted the HLA or CMV assignments 20 times. A later analysis grouped co-occurring TCRs with DBSCAN, adding TCRdist sequence similarity when clustering within HLA-allele-positive subsets. Co-occurrence clustering excluded repertoires with fewer than 30,000 or more than 120,000 public chains, plus five with anomalous nucleotide sharing. Not all clones reach the TCRdb copy of this immuneACCESS table, which keeps in-frame sequences only. Checked studies attribute under half of the gap to unresolved V genes and leave the rest unexplained. From that table come the V and J calls and clone size; the DNA was used to work out D and trimming. Recorded for this sample are around 200,000 clones; 82% of them occurred a single time. The biggest ten clones account for around 6% of the sample.

This sample was taken from a study of cytomegalovirus exposure and HLA in healthy donors (dated by TCRdb to about 2017). Concerning the study at large: An earlier analysis of several hundred of the donors reported approximately 280 Gb of sequence data and 95 million to 130 million unique TCR beta sequences obtained from 180 million or so T cells. An early release covering around 630 HLA-typed donors comprised about 300 gigabases of sequencing data and 65 million to 100 million unique TCR sequences. Among the approximately 400 genotyped donors, roughly 80% belonged to the genetic ancestry cluster associated with self-reported Caucasian donors. The study aimed to test whether cataloging public T cell receptors could reveal signatures of past pathogen exposure. The study used immunosequencing to profile the T cell repertoires of around 600 subjects and linked those repertoires to cytomegalovirus serostatus. A separate validation cohort of roughly 130 different subjects was used in addition to the approximately 610-subject first cohort. High-throughput TCR immunosequencing, statistical association of individual TCRs with disease status, and machine learning were combined to predict cytomegalovirus infection status. In a later analysis, previously published TCR beta repertoires from about 640 donors were re-analyzed and high-resolution HLA genotyping was added so that TCR occurrence patterns could be studied. In the later analysis, no new phenotypic data were used to find candidate immune exposures; instead, reliance was placed on TCR beta sequences and their occurrence across donors. An earlier analysis of around 580 of the donors used high-throughput TCR beta sequencing to judge whether each TCR beta V gene segment behaved as functional or pseudogenic. Donor age, sex, ethnicity and CMV serostatus were compiled together with the repertoire data. In a later genetic analysis, genome-wide SNP genotypes for about three fifths of the roughly 670 donors were used, and that subset was treated as a discovery cohort. All discovery cohort repertoires had been generated on a single sequencing platform. Class I and class II HLA loci were covered by the typing at four-digit resolution. The number of typed donors differed by locus: about 620-640 for A, B, C, DRB1 and DQB1; about 520 for DQA1; roughly 600 for DPA1; and roughly 450 for DPB1. Because of strong linkage in the cohort, five DR-DQ haplotypes were treated as single units for association and clustering. Across 300 to 400 genotyped donors of the cohort, an average of about 200,000 unique TCR beta nucleotide sequences per donor were sequenced, and 15% to 20% of those sequences were non-productive. General study outcomes and caveats: A later analysis found that most CMV-associated TCR beta chains appeared HLA-restricted, with HLA associations seemingly driven largely by CMV exposure. The only immune exposure information available for the cohort was CMV serostatus. Most TCR sequences were seen in very few donors, while some public TCRs were found in many individuals. In an earlier analysis of some 540 of the donors, most TCR beta V segments appeared in productive rearrangements about 87% or about 30% of the time, broadly matching IMGT annotations. A total of fewer than 200 TCR beta chains were listed by the study as associated with cytomegalovirus. A group of highly shared sequence variants was considered likely to be a technical artifact of the sequencing pipeline. In vitro tests confirmed that a few of the cytomegalovirus-associated TCR beta chains recognize cytomegalovirus antigens. A later analysis found that TCR association rates varied across HLA loci, with DRB1 alleles showing the most associated TCRs and HLA-C alleles the fewest. Compared with the roughly 600-donor mean, donors in an Asian-associated ancestry cluster had fewer N-insertions in productive TCRs, according to a later genetic analysis. Compared with equally common non-associated chains, HLA-associated TCR beta chains in a later analysis were more clonally expanded and had lower generation probabilities. A further reported finding was that TCR beta sequences accurately predicted the HLA-A and HLA-B alleles for most subjects in the first cohort. The authors suggested that the approach could potentially be extended to other disease states and immunological phenotypes. Sequencing depth was assumed to be roughly uniform across donors in the presence/absence analyses, though that assumption may not hold. Strong co-occurrence of HLA alleles, especially DR and DQ, made assigning TCR associations to individual alleles difficult. Linkage disequilibrium might explain the correlated functional status among segregating V segments, but an unknown experimental factor could not be ruled out. The classifier was reported to diagnose cytomegalovirus status with high specificity and sensitivity in both the original cohort and the validation cohort. Specific HLA alleles were associated with 15,000 to 20,000 TCR beta sequences at a false discovery rate of 0.05 in a later analysis. The earlier analysis of some 540 of the donors excluded 15 to 20 rarely observed V segments, including chromosome 9 orphons, because counts were too low. The 87-base-pair reads could not distinguish some IMGT-functional V segments, including TRBV6-2 and TRBV6-3, so those segments were excluded. Only TCR beta chains were sequenced in this cohort, and the absence of alpha or paired-chain data limited detectable features. In a later genetic analysis, a missense DCLRE1C variant was associated with V-gene and J-gene trimming of TCR beta chains, and the association was replicated in an independent cohort. Several of the top co-occurrence clusters appeared to be linked to parvovirus B19, influenza, CMV and Epstein-Barr virus, according to a later analysis. HLA typing was unavailable for some donors at each locus, so association tests used only the typed subset.

The cohort was made up of 650 to 700 healthy bone marrow donors. At the time of sampling, all cohort members were nominally healthy, though unrecorded immune exposures were likely present. The donor was CMV seropositive and was included in the group of 290 or so seropositive cohort members. Each donor provided a peripheral blood sample, and peripheral blood mononuclear cells were used for TCR beta sequencing. The Qiagen DNeasy Blood Extraction Kit was used to extract genomic DNA from the blood cell samples. Germline trimming amounts to 3 bases on V and 4 bases on J, with 6 as the count of junction bases outside the gene matches. There are 15 amino acids in the CDR3, from cysteine to phenylalanine inclusive. Only the CDR3 part of the read is kept: 45 bases, read in frame from the first base. From a lookup of the germline V gene, CDR1 and CDR2 are SGHTA and FQGNSA.

The clonotype was recovered from a man aged 40-49 years in good health and CMV-seropositive. Material for sequencing was PBMCs. The chain employs TRBV7-2 and TRBJ2-5, and 9 junction bases match TRBD2. In nucleotide form, the sequence is TGTGCCAGCAGCTTTAGCGGGAGCTCGGGAGAGACCCAGTACTTC. It translates as CASSFSGSSGETQYF.